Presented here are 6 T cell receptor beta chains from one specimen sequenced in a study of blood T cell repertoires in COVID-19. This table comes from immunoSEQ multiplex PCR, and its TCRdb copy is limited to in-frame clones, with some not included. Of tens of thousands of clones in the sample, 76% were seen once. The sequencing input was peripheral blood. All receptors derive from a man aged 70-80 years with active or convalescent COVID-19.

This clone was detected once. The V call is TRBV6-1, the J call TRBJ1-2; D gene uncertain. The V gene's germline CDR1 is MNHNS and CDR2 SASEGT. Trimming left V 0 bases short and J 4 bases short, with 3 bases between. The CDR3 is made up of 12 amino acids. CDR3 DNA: TGTGCCAGCAGTGAAGCCGGCTATGGCTACACCTTC. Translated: CASSEAGYGYTF.

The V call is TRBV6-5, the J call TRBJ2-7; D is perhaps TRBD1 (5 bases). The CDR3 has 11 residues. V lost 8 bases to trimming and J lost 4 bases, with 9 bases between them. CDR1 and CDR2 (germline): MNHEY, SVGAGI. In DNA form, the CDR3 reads TGTGCCAGCGTGACAGTATACGAGCAGTACTTC. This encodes CASVTVYEQYF.

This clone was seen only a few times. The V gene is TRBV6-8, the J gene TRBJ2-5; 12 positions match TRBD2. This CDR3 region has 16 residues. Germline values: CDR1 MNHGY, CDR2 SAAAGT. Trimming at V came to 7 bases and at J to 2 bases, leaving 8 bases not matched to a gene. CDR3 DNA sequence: TGTGCCAGCATACGTCGTCTAGCGGGGGGGCAAGAGACCCAGTACTTC. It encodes CASIRRLAGGQETQYF.

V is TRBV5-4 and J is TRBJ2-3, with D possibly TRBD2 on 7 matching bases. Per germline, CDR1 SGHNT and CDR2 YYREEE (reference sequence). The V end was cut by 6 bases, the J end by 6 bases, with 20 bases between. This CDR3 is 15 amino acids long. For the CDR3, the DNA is TGTGCCAGCACTGCAAGGGCGGGGGCCGTGGATACGCAGTATTTT. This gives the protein CASTARAGAVDTQYF.

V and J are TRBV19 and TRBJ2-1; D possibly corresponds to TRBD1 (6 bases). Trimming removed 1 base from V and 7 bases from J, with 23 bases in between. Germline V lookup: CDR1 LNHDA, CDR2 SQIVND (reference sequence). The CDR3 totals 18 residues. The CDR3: CASSIGSLPGAGDNEQFF. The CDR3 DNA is TGTGCCAGTAGTATAGGCAGTTTGCCAGGGGCGGGTGATAATGAGCAGTTCTTC.

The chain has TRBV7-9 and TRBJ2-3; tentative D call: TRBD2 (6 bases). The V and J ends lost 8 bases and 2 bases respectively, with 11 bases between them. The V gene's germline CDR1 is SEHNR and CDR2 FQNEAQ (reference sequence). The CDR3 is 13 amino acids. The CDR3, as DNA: TGTGCCAGCTTGGCGGGGTCCACAGATACGCAGTATTTT. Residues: CASLAGSTDTQYF.